These 19 T cell receptor beta chains originate from one sample sequenced in a study of technical replicates of blood from four donors. Generated by immunoSEQ multiplex PCR, the TCRdb table keeps only in-frame clones and is missing some. This sample carries 13,000 or so clones, 86% of them seen once, and the ten largest clones take 9.5% to 12%. Sample: PBMCs. All receptors derive from a human donor in good health.

The gene calls are TRBV2 and TRBJ1-5; D unclear. V was pared by 2 bases and J by 1 base, with 6 bases between. Germline CDR1 SNHLY, CDR2 FYNNEI. The CDR3 covers 14 residues. The CDR3 region has the DNA TGTGCCAGCAGTGAATTTCAGAGCAATCAGCCCCAGCATTTT. This gives the protein CASSEFQSNQPQHF.

This clone was seen a handful of times. V and J are TRBV5-1 and TRBJ2-2; 7 bases align to TRBD1. CDR1 is SGHRS, CDR2 YFSETQ, per germline. The trim removed 3 bases at V and 7 bases at J, leaving 9 bases unmatched. This CDR3 region has 15 residues. This chain's CDR3 is CASSSSLSGGGELFF. DNA for the CDR3: TGCGCCAGCAGCTCGTCCCTGTCAGGGGGCGGGGAGCTGTTTTTT.

The CDR3 region has the DNA TGCGCCAGCAGCCTCGGACAGGGGCACACTGAAGCTTTCTTT. Its translation is CASSLGQGHTEAFF. The rearrangement joins TRBV5-1 to TRBJ1-1, with 9 bases fitting TRBD1. In germline, CDR1 is SGHRS, CDR2 YFSETQ. After removal of 4 bases from V and 3 bases from J, the junction contained 4 bases not matched to a gene. The CDR3 loop spans 14 amino acids.

The V and J genes are TRBV5-1 and TRBJ2-2; 7 bases are a match to TRBD2. The V gene end was trimmed by 5 bases and the J gene end by 1 base; junction bases not matched to a gene: 5. Germline-derived CDR1 and CDR2 are SGHRS and YFSETQ. The CDR3 is 15 amino acids. CDR3 in amino acids: CASSKSGENTGELFF. CDR3 nucleotides: TGCGCCAGCAGTAAAAGCGGGGAGAACACCGGGGAGCTGTTTTTT.

The rearrangement uses TRBV29-1 and TRBJ2-3, with 8 bases lining up with TRBD2. The junction had 4 bases not matched to a gene; V was cut back by 4 bases and J by 10 bases. Looked up from germline, CDR1 is SQVTM and CDR2 is ANQGSEA. The length of the CDR3 is 11 residues. The CDR3 here is CSVVAGSAQYF. Here the CDR3 DNA reads TGCAGCGTTGTAGCGGGATCAGCGCAGTATTTT.

This clone showed up just a few times. The chain recombines TRBV10-1 with TRBJ1-1; unclear D gene. This CDR3 comprises 12 residues. V gave up 2 bases and J gave up 5 bases, with 6 bases separating them. Germline-derived CDR1 and CDR2 are WNHNN and SYGVQD (reference sequence). This CDR3 reads CASSEIGTEAFF. CDR3 coding DNA: TGCGCCAGCAGTGAGATCGGGACTGAAGCTTTCTTT.

The chain is built from TRBV4-2 and TRBJ1-4, with TRBD1 matching 9 bases. V lost 1 base, J lost 7 bases, and 10 bases stayed unmatched. The germline CDR1 and CDR2 sequences are LGHNA and YNFKEQ. The CDR3 runs to 17 residues. The DNA of the CDR3 is TGTGCCAGCAGCCAAGCCCCCCTACAGGGGGCGCGTGAAAAACTGTTTTTT. It yields the protein CASSQAPLQGAREKLFF.

The chain has TRBV28 and TRBJ1-4; 7 bases map to TRBD1. The CDR3 is made up of 16 amino acids. J was trimmed by 0 bases and V by 3 bases; bases with no gene match: 4. Per germline, CDR1 MDHEN and CDR2 SYDVKM. In nucleotides, the CDR3 is TGTGCCAGCAGTTTCCCCGGGACAGCAACTAATGAAAAACTGTTTTTT. Translated: CASSFPGTATNEKLFF.

The gene calls are TRBV7-2 and TRBJ1-1, with D hard to call. This CDR3 contains 14 residues. The V end was cut by 1 base, the J end by 6 bases, with 12 bases between. Germline V CDR1 and CDR2: SGHTA, FQGNSA. This CDR3 is CASSLGGSLPEAFF. The CDR3 nucleotides are TGTGCCAGCAGCTTAGGAGGGTCTCTCCCTGAAGCTTTCTTT.

The V and J genes are TRBV28 and TRBJ2-2; D remains ambiguous. The V gene's germline CDR1 is MDHEN and CDR2 SYDVKM. V lost 4 bases and J 6 bases, leaving 9 bases between the germline ends. This CDR3 is built from 13 residues. DNA for the CDR3: TGTGCCAGCAGTTCCCGAGGAGCCGGGGAGCTGTTTTTT. Protein: CASSSRGAGELFF.

The CDR3 DNA reads TGTGCCAGCTCGTTCCAGGGTGGCACTGAAGCTTTCTTT. Translating gives CASSFQGGTEAFF. The V gene is TRBV18, the J gene TRBJ1-1; weak D call: TRBD1 (5 bases). Trimming shortened V by 6 bases and J by 4 bases, and 12 bases separated the two germline ends. Germline CDR1 and CDR2: KGHSH and LQKENI. The CDR3 is made up of 13 amino acids.

The V gene is TRBV7-3, the J gene TRBJ2-1, with 8 positions matching TRBD1. V lost 5 bases to trimming and J lost 12 bases; unmatched junction nucleotides: 9. The germline CDR1 and CDR2 sequences are SGHTA and FQGTGA. CDR3 length equals 13 residues. The CDR3 sequence: CASSVQGDFGQFF. The CDR3 DNA follows: TGTGCCAGCAGCGTACAGGGGGACTTTGGGCAGTTCTTC.

The chain joins TRBV18 to TRBJ1-4, with 8 bases fitting TRBD1. The V segment lost 4 bases and the J segment 6 bases; nucleotides outside the gene matches: 10. Germline V gives CDR1 KGHSH, CDR2 LQKENI. The CDR3 covers 16 residues. The CDR3 loop is CASSRFQGAGDEKLFF. The CDR3 DNA reads as TGTGCCAGCTCACGCTTTCAGGGGGCTGGTGATGAAAAACTGTTTTTT.

The rearrangement links TRBV7-9 to TRBJ2-1; tentative D call: TRBD2 (5 bases). CDR1 and CDR2 (germline): SEHNR, FQNEAQ (reference sequence). V lost 0 bases to trimming and J lost 6 bases, with 9 bases between them. CDR3 length: 14 amino acids. The CDR3 sequence is CASSLASLVNEQFF. As DNA, the CDR3 is TGTGCCAGCAGCTTAGCCTCACTAGTCAATGAGCAGTTCTTC.

This chain connects TRBV7-8 to TRBJ2-3; the D gene is possibly TRBD1 (5 bases). Germline loops: CDR1 SGHVS, CDR2 FQNEAQ. The CDR3 sequence is 17 residues long. V shed 5 bases and J shed 8 bases, with 26 bases lying between them. The CDR3 nucleotides are TGTGCCAGCAGCATCACCGGTGGGAATTCAGGGATCGGTACGCAGTATTTT. Translation: CASSITGGNSGIGTQYF.

The chain has TRBV5-1 and TRBJ2-7; TRBD1 aligns across 9 bases. The CDR3 extends over 15 amino acids. V shed 0 bases, J shed 4 bases, and the junction held 5 bases outside the gene matches. Germline assignment: CDR1 SGHRS and CDR2 YFSETQ. The CDR3 DNA sequence: TGCGCCAGCAGCTTGGGTGGGACAGGGATGTACGAGCAGTACTTC. It translates to CASSLGGTGMYEQYF. Complete variable domain (other parts from reference TRBV5-1 and TRBJ2-7): KAGVTQTPRYLIKTRGQQVTLSCSPISGHRSVSWYQQTPGQGLQFLFEYFSETQRNKGNFPGRFSGRQFSNSRSEMNVSTLELGDSALYLCASSLGGTGMYEQYFGPGTRLTVT.

The chain is built from TRBV20-1 and TRBJ1-2; D is ambiguous. Looked up from germline, CDR1 is DFQATT and CDR2 is SNEGSKA (reference sequence). The CDR3 extends over 11 amino acids. Trimming shortened V by 1 base and J by 7 bases, and 7 bases separated the two germline ends. CDR3 bases: TGCAGTGCTAGAGTACGGGGTGGCTACACCTTC. This encodes CSARVRGGYTF.

The rearrangement links TRBV27 to TRBJ2-1, with TRBD2 identical over 13 bases. The ends lost 1 base at V and 8 bases at J; junction bases unmatched: 14. Germline V lookup: CDR1 MNHEY, CDR2 SMNVEV (reference sequence). This CDR3 comprises 19 residues. This CDR3 reads CASSLFGLAGEWGRDEQFF. The DNA of the CDR3 is TGTGCCAGCAGTTTATTCGGACTAGCGGGAGAGTGGGGAAGGGATGAGCAGTTCTTC.

V gene TRBV2 combines with J gene TRBJ1-2, with 7 bases identical to TRBD1. Germline V lookup: CDR1 SNHLY, CDR2 FYNNEI. The CDR3 consists of 18 residues. The V gene end was trimmed by 0 bases and the J gene end by 5 bases; junction bases not matched to a gene: 15. CDR3 protein: CASSEAERQGPWGYGYTF. DNA for the CDR3: TGTGCCAGCAGTGAAGCGGAAAGACAGGGCCCCTGGGGTTATGGCTACACCTTC.